This TCR beta chain derives from a study of cytomegalovirus exposure and HLA in healthy donors. Points from the study as a whole: There were 150 to 200 TCR beta chains listed as cytomegalovirus-associated. Subsequent analysis of the 120 or so validation repertoires found a tendency for first-cohort TCR clusters to co-occur. Accounts indicate the classifier identified cytomegalovirus status with strong specificity and sensitivity. In vitro assays verified that three CMV-associated chains recognized CMV antigens specifically.

V was clipped by 0 bases and J by 2 bases, with 4 bases between them. This CDR3 spans 13 amino acids. Germline CDR1 MGHRA, CDR2 YSYEKL. Generated by immunoSEQ multiplex PCR, the TCRdb table keeps only in-frame clones and is missing some. The table includes about 110,000 clones, almost 96% detected once. Turning to this clone: The antigen remains unidentified.

Sequencing used PBMCs. The clonotype originates from a woman aged 18 to 35 in good health and CMV-seronegative. The chain uses TRBV4-1 and TRBJ1-1; no clear D gene. This CDR3 is CASSQDLNTEAFF. Here the CDR3 DNA reads TGCGCCAGCAGCCAAGATTTAAACACTGAAGCTTTCTTT.